The clone carrying this TCR beta chain was counted only a few times. Other DNA sequences of this sample code for an identical CDR3. Germline CDR1 reads SGHRS; CDR2 reads YFSETQ. Trimming pared 0 bases from V and 4 bases from J, leaving 8 bases between. The CDR3 covers 15 residues. How the authors handled the data: Cell counts per sample came from amplifying reference gene primers. Sequenced by immunoSEQ multiplex PCR; TCRdb stores in-frame clones only, minus some. Clone size and the V and J calls come from that table; the DNA yielded D and trimming. The sample has a few hundred thousand clones; 70% to 90% are singletons. The sample is drawn from a study of blood T cell repertoires in COVID-19. In the study overall: Acute-phase and convalescent COVID-19 samples originated in the United States, Italy and Spain. Sources were T cells, B-cell-depleted T cells, or PBMCs; the material itself was cDNA or gDNA.

This TCR came from a woman between 40 and 55 years old with acute or convalescent COVID-19. The J gene is TRBJ2-6, the V gene TRBV5-1; D is uncertain. The sequenced sample was peripheral blood. CDR3 in DNA: TGCGCCAGCAGCTTGGGAGGAGCCGGGGCCAACGTCCTGACTTTC. Amino acids: CASSLGGAGANVLTF.